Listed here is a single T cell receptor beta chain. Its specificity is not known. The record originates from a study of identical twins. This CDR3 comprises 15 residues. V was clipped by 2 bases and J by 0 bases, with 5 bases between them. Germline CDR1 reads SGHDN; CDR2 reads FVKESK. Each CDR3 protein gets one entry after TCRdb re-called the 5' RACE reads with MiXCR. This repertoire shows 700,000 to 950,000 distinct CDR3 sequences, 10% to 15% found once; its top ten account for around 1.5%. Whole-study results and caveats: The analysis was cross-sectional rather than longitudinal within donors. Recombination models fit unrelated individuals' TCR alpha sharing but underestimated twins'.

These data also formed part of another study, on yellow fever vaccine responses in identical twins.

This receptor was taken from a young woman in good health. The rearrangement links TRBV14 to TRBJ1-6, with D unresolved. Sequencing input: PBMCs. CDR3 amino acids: CASSQRSSYNSPLHF. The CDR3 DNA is TGTGCCAGCAGCCAACGGAGCTCCTATAATTCACCCCTCCACTTT.